This T cell receptor (beta chain) stems from a study of tumor-infiltrating lymphocytes in primary liver carcinoma. This clonotype was seen at least ten times. V shed 5 bases and J 8 bases; nucleotides not matched to a gene: 6. The V gene's germline CDR1 is SGHAT and CDR2 FQDESV (reference sequence). This CDR3 spans 14 amino acids. The study co-extracted DNA and RNA from roughly 20-30 mg of unsorted bulk tissue. The investigators made TCR beta cDNA from approximately 0.5 ug total RNA, using a constant-region primer. Libraries of TCR beta came from three nested multiplex PCR rounds with slightly modified ARM-PCR. Both of the initial two PCR rounds ran for nine to eleven cycles and employed TRBV1-TRBV30 forward primers alongside a C-beta reverse primer. TCRdb re-analysed the multiplex PCR reads in MiXCR, keeping a single row per CDR3 protein. In the table there are about 30,000 distinct CDR3 sequences, approximately 71% of which are singletons.

The source material was liver tumor tissue from sampling region 3. The subset was: tumor region T3, left-lateral pole. The receptor's source is a woman aged 25 to 39 with primary liver carcinoma and hepatitis B virus infection. V and J are TRBV11-1 and TRBJ2-1; 10 nucleotides line up with TRBD2. The CDR3 DNA reads TGTGCCAGCAGCGACGGACTAGCGGTCTATGAGCAGTTCTTC. This encodes CASSDGLAVYEQFF.